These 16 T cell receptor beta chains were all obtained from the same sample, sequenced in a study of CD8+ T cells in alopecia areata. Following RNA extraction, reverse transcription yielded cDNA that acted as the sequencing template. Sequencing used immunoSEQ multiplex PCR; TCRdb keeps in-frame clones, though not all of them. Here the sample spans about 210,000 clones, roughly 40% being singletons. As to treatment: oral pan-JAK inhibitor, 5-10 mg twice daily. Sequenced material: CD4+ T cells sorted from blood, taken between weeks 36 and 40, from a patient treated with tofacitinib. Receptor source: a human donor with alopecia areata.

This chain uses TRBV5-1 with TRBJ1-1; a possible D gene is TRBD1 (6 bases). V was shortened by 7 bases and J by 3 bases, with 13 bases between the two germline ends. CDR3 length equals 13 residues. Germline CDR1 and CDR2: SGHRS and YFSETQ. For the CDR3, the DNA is TGCGCCAGCCGTAAGGGGGTCGACACTGAAGCTTTCTTT. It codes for CASRKGVDTEAFF.

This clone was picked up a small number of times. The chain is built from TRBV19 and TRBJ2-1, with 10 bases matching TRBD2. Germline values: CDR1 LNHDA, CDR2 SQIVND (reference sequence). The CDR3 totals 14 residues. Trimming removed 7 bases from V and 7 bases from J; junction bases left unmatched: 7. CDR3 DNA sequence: TGTGCCAGTAAAATCAGGACTAGCGGAAATGAGCAGTTCTTC. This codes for CASKIRTSGNEQFF.

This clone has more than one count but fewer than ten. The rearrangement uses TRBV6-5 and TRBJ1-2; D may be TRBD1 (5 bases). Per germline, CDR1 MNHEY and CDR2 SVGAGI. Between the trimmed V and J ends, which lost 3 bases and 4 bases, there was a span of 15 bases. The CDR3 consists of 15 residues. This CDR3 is CASSYVAGEIYGYTF. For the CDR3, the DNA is TGTGCCAGCAGTTATGTGGCGGGGGAGATCTATGGCTACACCTTC.

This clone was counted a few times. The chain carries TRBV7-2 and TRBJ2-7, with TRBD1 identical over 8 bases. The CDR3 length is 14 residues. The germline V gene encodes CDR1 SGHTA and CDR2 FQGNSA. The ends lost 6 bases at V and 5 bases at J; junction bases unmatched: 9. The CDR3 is CASRLGTGGHEQYF. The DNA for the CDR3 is TGTGCCAGCAGGCTCGGGACAGGAGGCCACGAGCAGTACTTC. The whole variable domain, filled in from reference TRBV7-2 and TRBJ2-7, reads GAGVSQSPSNKVTEKGKDVELRCDPISGHTALYWYRQSLGQGLEFLIYFQGNSAPDKSGLPSDRFSAERTGGSVSTLTIQRTQQEDSAVYLCASRLGTGGHEQYFGPGTRLTVT.

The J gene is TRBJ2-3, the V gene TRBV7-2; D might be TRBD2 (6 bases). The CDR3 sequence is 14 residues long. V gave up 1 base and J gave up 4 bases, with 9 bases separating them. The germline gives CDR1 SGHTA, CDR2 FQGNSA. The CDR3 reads CASSLGGAADTQYF. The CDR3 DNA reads TGTGCCAGCAGCTTAGGCGGGGCCGCAGATACGCAGTATTTT.

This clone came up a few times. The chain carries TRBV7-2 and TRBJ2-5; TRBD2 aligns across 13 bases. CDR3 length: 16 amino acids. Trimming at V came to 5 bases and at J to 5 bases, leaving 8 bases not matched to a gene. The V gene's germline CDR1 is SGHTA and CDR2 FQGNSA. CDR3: CASSQRTSGRRETQYF. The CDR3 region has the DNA TGTGCCAGCAGCCAACGGACTAGCGGGAGAAGGGAGACCCAGTACTTC.

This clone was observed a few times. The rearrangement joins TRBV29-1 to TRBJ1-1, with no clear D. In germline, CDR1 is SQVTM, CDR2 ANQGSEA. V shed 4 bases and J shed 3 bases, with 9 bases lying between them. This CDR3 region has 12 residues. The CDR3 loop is CSVGHGYTEAFF. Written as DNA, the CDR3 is TGCAGCGTTGGGCACGGATACACTGAAGCTTTCTTT.

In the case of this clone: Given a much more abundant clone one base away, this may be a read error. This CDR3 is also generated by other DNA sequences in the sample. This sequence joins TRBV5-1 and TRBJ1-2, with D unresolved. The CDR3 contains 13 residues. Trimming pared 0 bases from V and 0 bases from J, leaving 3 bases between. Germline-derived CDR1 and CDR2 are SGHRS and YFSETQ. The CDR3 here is CASSLGANYGYTF. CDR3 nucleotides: TGCGCCAGCAGCTTGGGAGCTAACTATGGCTACACCTTC.

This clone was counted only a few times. The CDR3 DNA follows: TGTGCCAGCAGCTTGGCGGGACAGGGTGGAGGGTACCAAGAGACCCAGTACTTC. Its protein product is CASSLAGQGGGYQETQYF. The rearrangement uses TRBV5-5 and TRBJ2-5; 9 bases are a match to TRBD1. V lost 0 bases to trimming and J lost 0 bases; unmatched junction nucleotides: 9. The CDR3 is 18 amino acids. Germline V lookup: CDR1 SGHKS, CDR2 YYEKEE (reference sequence).

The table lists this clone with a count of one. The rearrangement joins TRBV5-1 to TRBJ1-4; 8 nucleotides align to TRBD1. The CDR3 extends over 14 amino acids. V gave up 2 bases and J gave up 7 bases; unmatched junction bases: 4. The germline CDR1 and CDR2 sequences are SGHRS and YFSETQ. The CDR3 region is CASSFGQGVEKLFF. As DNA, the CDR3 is TGCGCCAGCAGCTTCGGACAGGGAGTTGAAAAACTGTTTTTT.

CDR3 coding DNA: TGCGCCAGCAGCTTGGAGGGTGGAGGGGGAACTGAAGCTTTCTTT. As protein: CASSLEGGGGTEAFF. This sequence joins TRBV5-1 and TRBJ1-1; D may be TRBD1 (6 bases). CDR3 length equals 15 residues. The V gene lost 0 bases and the J gene lost 5 bases, with 14 bases spanning the gap. CDR1 SGHRS and CDR2 YFSETQ come from the germline V gene.

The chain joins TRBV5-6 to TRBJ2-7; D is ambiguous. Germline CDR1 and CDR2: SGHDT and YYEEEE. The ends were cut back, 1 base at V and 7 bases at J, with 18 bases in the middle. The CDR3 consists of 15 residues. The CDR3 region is CASSLSGRVFREQYF. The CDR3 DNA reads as TGTGCCAGCAGCTTGTCGGGCCGGGTCTTTAGAGAGCAGTACTTC.

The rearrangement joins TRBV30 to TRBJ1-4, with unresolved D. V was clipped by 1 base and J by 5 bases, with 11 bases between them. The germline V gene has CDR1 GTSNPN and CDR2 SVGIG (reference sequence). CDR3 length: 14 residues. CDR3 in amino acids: CAWSAGTENEKLFF. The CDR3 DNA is TGTGCCTGGAGTGCTGGTACAGAAAATGAAAAACTGTTTTTT.

The CDR3 DNA reads TGTGCCAGTAGTATTTATGACGGGAACTATGGCTACACCTTC. Encoded protein: CASSIYDGNYGYTF. The rearrangement uses TRBV19 and TRBJ1-2; no firm D call. Trimming took 3 bases from V and 2 from J, leaving 10 bases between them. From germline, CDR1 is LNHDA and CDR2 SQIVND (reference sequence). This CDR3 is built from 14 residues.

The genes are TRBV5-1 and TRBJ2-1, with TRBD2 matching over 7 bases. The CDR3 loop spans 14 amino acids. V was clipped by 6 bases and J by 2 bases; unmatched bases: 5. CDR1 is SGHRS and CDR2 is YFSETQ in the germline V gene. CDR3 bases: TGCGCCAGCACCCCACTAGCGACCTACAATGAGCAGTTCTTC. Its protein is CASTPLATYNEQFF.

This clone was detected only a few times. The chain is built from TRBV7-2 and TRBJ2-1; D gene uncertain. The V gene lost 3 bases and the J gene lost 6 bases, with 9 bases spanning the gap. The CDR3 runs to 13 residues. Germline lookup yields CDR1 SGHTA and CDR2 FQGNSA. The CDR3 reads CASSFPYTNEQFF. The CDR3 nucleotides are TGTGCCAGCAGCTTCCCTTACACCAATGAGCAGTTCTTC.